This is a list of T cell receptor beta chains from one sample in a study of cytomegalovirus exposure and HLA in healthy donors. Clones were read by immunoSEQ multiplex PCR, and TCRdb kept only the in-frame ones, dropping some. This table holds more than 140,000 clones, 60% to 80% found once. Specimen: PBMCs. All receptors derive from a male donor in good health and CMV-seronegative. CDR3s include the opening cysteine and the closing phenylalanine or tryptophan. The D gene is left open where the match is weak. The size field is filled for only some rows; it gives once, few, many or a size class.

V gene: TRBV7-2
J gene: TRBJ1-5
D gene: TRBD1
clone size: NA
CDR3 DNA: TGTGCCAGCAGCTTTGAGACAGGGATAGGTCAGCCCCAGCATTTT
CDR3 protein: CASSFETGIGQPQHF

V gene: TRBV19
J gene: TRBJ2-3
D gene: NA
clone size: NA
CDR3 DNA: TGTGCCAGTAGTATCGGACTATCAGATACGCAGTATTTT
CDR3 protein: CASSIGLSDTQYF

V gene: TRBV7-3
J gene: TRBJ1-1
D gene: NA
clone size: few
CDR3 DNA: TGTGCCAGCAGCCCGGGGGGGAACACTGAAGCTTTCTTT
CDR3 protein: CASSPGGNTEAFF

V gene: TRBV27
J gene: TRBJ2-1
D gene: TRBD1
clone size: NA
CDR3 DNA: TGTGCCACCAGGACAGGGGGACCCAATGAGCAGTTCTTC
CDR3 protein: CATRTGGPNEQFF

V gene: TRBV5-1
J gene: TRBJ2-7
D gene: TRBD2
clone size: NA
CDR3 DNA: TGCGCCAGCAGCTTGGCTCTAGCGGTCTACGAGCAGTACTTC
CDR3 protein: CASSLALAVYEQYF

V gene: TRBV6-5
J gene: TRBJ1-5
D gene: NA
clone size: NA
CDR3 DNA: TGTGCCAGCAGTTATTCGTCCTACAATCAGCCCCAGCATTTT
CDR3 protein: CASSYSSYNQPQHF

V gene: TRBV25-1
J gene: TRBJ2-5
D gene: NA
clone size: NA
CDR3 DNA: TGTGCCAGCAGGCCCCCGGGGGGCGGCGAGACCCAGTACTTC
CDR3 protein: CASRPPGGGETQYF

V gene: TRBV29-1
J gene: TRBJ2-1
D gene: TRBD1
clone size: NA
CDR3 DNA: TGCAGCGTTGGGGGGGACAGGGGGTTCTTC
CDR3 protein: CSVGGDRGFF

V gene: TRBV19
J gene: TRBJ1-6
D gene: NA
clone size: NA
CDR3 DNA: TGTGCCAGTAGGGACTTTCGAAGTTCACCCCTCCACTTT
CDR3 protein: CASRDFRSSPLHF

V gene: TRBV19
J gene: TRBJ2-2
D gene: NA
clone size: NA
CDR3 DNA: TGTGCCAGTAGTATTTACACAAACACCGGGGAGCTGTTTTTT
CDR3 protein: CASSIYTNTGELFF

V gene: TRBV7-2
J gene: TRBJ2-1
D gene: NA
clone size: NA
CDR3 DNA: TGTGCCAGCGCCGGGGCGGGAGAGCAGTTCTTC
CDR3 protein: CASAGAGEQFF

V gene: TRBV7-6
J gene: TRBJ2-5
D gene: TRBD1
clone size: NA
CDR3 DNA: TGTGCCAGCAGCCCTACTCCCGGGACAGGGCAAGAGACCCAGTACTTC
CDR3 protein: CASSPTPGTGQETQYF

V gene: TRBV10-3
J gene: TRBJ1-2
D gene: TRBD1
clone size: NA
CDR3 DNA: TGTGCCATCACCGCCCGCGACAGGGGTGGCGGCTACACCTTC
CDR3 protein: CAITARDRGGGYTF

V gene: TRBV29-1
J gene: TRBJ1-1
D gene: NA
clone size: once
CDR3 DNA: TGCAGCGTGCCGGGAGGGGGAACTGAAGCTTTCTTT
CDR3 protein: CSVPGGGTEAFF

V gene: TRBV29-1
J gene: TRBJ2-5
D gene: TRBD2
clone size: once
CDR3 DNA: TGCAGCGTTGCCCCTAGCGGGAGGGGGGGAGAGACCCAGTACTTC
CDR3 protein: CSVAPSGRGGETQYF

V gene: TRBV5-1
J gene: TRBJ2-7
D gene: TRBD2
clone size: NA
CDR3 DNA: TGCGCCAGCAGCTTGGGGGGACTAGCTTTCACCTACGAGCAGTACTTC
CDR3 protein: CASSLGGLAFTYEQYF

V gene: TRBV5-4
J gene: TRBJ2-5
D gene: NA
clone size: NA
CDR3 DNA: TGTGCCAGCAGCGCTGGTGCGGACACCACTGTTGGGGCCCAGTACTTC
CDR3 protein: CASSAGADTTVGAQYF